Listed here are 22 T cell receptor beta chains from one sample, sequenced in a study of cytomegalovirus exposure and HLA in healthy donors (dated by TCRdb to between 2016 and 2019). The method behind the library was the immunoSEQ multiplex PCR assay. As stored in TCRdb, this immuneACCESS dataset retains in-frame rearrangements with V and J assigned. A fraction of the clones does not appear; measured against another copy, unresolved V genes explain less than half of the discrepancy, and the remainder lacks a known reason. The sample includes around 150,000 clones, with about 96% observed a single time. The top ten clones comprise around 0.9% of the sample. The material sequenced was PBMCs. The source is a woman under 30 in good health and CMV-seronegative.

The chain uses TRBV30 and TRBJ1-5; no firm D call. V shed 0 bases and J shed 2 bases, with 8 bases lying between them. Germline V gives CDR1 GTSNPN, CDR2 SVGIG (reference sequence). The CDR3 covers 14 residues. In DNA form, the CDR3 reads TGTGCCTGGAGTGTAAACAACGGCAATCAGCCCCAGCATTTT. It codes for CAWSVNNGNQPQHF.

The rearrangement uses TRBV27 and TRBJ1-2, with D perhaps TRBD1 (6 bases). CDR1 and CDR2 (germline): MNHEY, SMNVEV (reference sequence). The length of the CDR3 is 17 residues. Trimming cost V 3 bases and J 11 bases, with 28 bases left between them. CDR3 region: CASSFPSGSRGPPEYTF. In nucleotides, the CDR3 is TGTGCCAGCAGTTTCCCCTCCGGGTCCAGGGGCCCACCAGAGTACACCTTC.

The rearrangement uses TRBV9 and TRBJ1-5, with D hard to call. There are 16 residues in the CDR3. Trimming stripped 0 bases from V and 6 bases from J, with 16 bases between. The germline V gene encodes CDR1 SGDLS and CDR2 YYNGEE. As DNA, the CDR3 is TGTGCCAGCAGCGTAGGAGAAGGAAGGGAGGGTCAGCCCCAGCATTTT. It is translated as CASSVGEGREGQPQHF.

V usage is TRBV9 and J usage is TRBJ2-3; 8 bases align to TRBD2. The CDR3 spans 17 residues. In germline, CDR1 is SGDLS, CDR2 YYNGEE. J gave up 3 bases and V 0 bases, and 9 bases lay outside the gene matches. The DNA of the CDR3 is TGTGCCAGCAGCGTAGGTCGGAAGGCGGGGGGTACAGATACGCAGTATTTT. This sequence encodes CASSVGRKAGGTDTQYF.

The chain links TRBV5-4 to TRBJ2-7, with 8 nucleotides matching TRBD2. The CDR3 length is 15 residues. J lost 3 bases, V lost 4 bases, and 9 bases had no gene match. From germline, CDR1 is SGHNT and CDR2 YYREEE (reference sequence). DNA for the CDR3: TGTGCCAGCAGCCCTGGCGGGGGGAGAGTCTACGAGCAGTACTTC. This gives the protein CASSPGGGRVYEQYF. Variable domain in full (rest from reference TRBV5-4 and TRBJ2-7): ETGVTQSPTHLIKTRGQQVTLRCSSQSGHNTVSWYQQALGQGPQFIFQYYREEENGRGNFPPRFSGLQFPNYSSELNVNALELDDSALYLCASSPGGGRVYEQYFGPGTRLTVT.

This clone has only one observation. The J gene is TRBJ2-3, the V gene TRBV23-1, with 8 nucleotides matching TRBD1. TRBV23-1 is annotated as an ORF whose role is uncertain. This CDR3 spans 17 amino acids. The V and J ends lost 0 bases and 2 bases, in that order; junction bases with no gene match: 7. The CDR3 is CASSQSPQGAVTDTQYF. CDR3 sequence (DNA): TGCGCCAGCAGTCAATCCCCCCAGGGGGCGGTCACAGATACGCAGTATTTT.

The chain couples TRBV18 to TRBJ2-2; 11 nucleotides align to TRBD1. This CDR3 region has 16 residues. Germline V lookup: CDR1 KGHSH, CDR2 LQKENI. Unmatched junction bases numbered 5, after V lost 3 bases and J lost 5 bases. The CDR3: CASSPWTGGITGELFF. DNA for the CDR3: TGTGCCAGCTCACCTTGGACAGGGGGCATAACCGGGGAGCTGTTTTTT.

The chain joins TRBV7-9 to TRBJ2-3; D not certain. CDR3 length: 16 residues. Deletions cut 3 bases from V and 1 base from J, with 14 bases between. Germline CDR1 reads SEHNR; CDR2 reads FQNEAQ (reference sequence). CDR3 region: CASSLWLPAGTDTQYF. In DNA form, the CDR3 reads TGTGCCAGCAGCTTGTGGCTACCGGCGGGCACAGATACGCAGTATTTT.

This clone was detected only once. The rearrangement joins TRBV18 to TRBJ1-1, with D possibly TRBD1 on 5 matching bases. The CDR3 runs 15 residues. The V and J ends lost 0 bases and 4 bases respectively, with 12 bases between them. Germline assignment: CDR1 KGHSH and CDR2 LQKENI. As DNA, the CDR3 is TGTGCCAGCTCACCACCGGGGAGGGGCCCCACTGAAGCTTTCTTT. Its protein is CASSPPGRGPTEAFF.

This rearrangement joins TRBV27 to TRBJ2-1, with 8 bases matching TRBD1. Germline V CDR1 and CDR2: MNHEY, SMNVEV (reference sequence). This CDR3 is 16 amino acids long. The J segment lost 7 bases and the V segment lost 7 bases, leaving 15 bases of the junction unmatched. CDR3: CASKGYRGSQSNEQFF. The CDR3 nucleotides are TGTGCCAGCAAGGGGTACAGGGGGTCACAATCAAATGAGCAGTTCTTC.

A word on this clone: One end of the junction varies from germline; a read error may be responsible. In DNA form, the CDR3 reads TGCAGCGTTGAAGATCGATTCGGGGTGAAAACTGAAGCTTTCTTT. Its translation: CSVEDRFGVKTEAFF. V gene TRBV29-1 combines with J gene TRBJ1-1, with D unresolved. The CDR3 is made up of 15 amino acids. From germline, CDR1 is SQVTM and CDR2 ANQGSEA.

This rearrangement joins TRBV4-1 to TRBJ2-3; a weak D match, TRBD2 (7 bases). The germline V gene encodes CDR1 MGHRA and CDR2 YSYEKL. The CDR3 contains 17 residues. V was clipped by 1 base and J by 2 bases, with 16 bases between them. CDR3 protein: CASSQVRGGVATDTQYF. The DNA for the CDR3 is TGCGCCAGCAGCCAAGTTAGAGGGGGGGTGGCCACAGATACGCAGTATTTT.

This chain joins TRBV19 and TRBJ2-7; tentatively, D is TRBD2 (6 bases). Germline values: CDR1 LNHDA, CDR2 SQIVND (reference sequence). The V end lost 5 bases, the J end lost 2 bases, and 16 bases lay between the germline ends. This CDR3 has 15 amino acids. DNA of the CDR3: TGTGCCAGTAGTTCTCCGGGACTCACCACCTACGAGCAGTACTTC. Residues: CASSSPGLTTYEQYF.

The V gene is TRBV12-5, the J gene TRBJ2-3, with TRBD1 as a possible D gene (5 bases). V lost 7 bases and J lost 6, with 11 bases in between. Germline V gene lookup returns CDR1 LGHNT and CDR2 FRNRAP. The CDR3 is 12 residues long. The CDR3 nucleotides read TGTGCTAGTGCGTTACAGGCGGATACGCAGTATTTT. Protein sequence: CASALQADTQYF.

DNA of the CDR3: TGTGCCAGTACCCCCTTGGGGGGAAGCCTGGGGGCCAACGTCCTGACTTTC. Protein sequence: CASTPLGGSLGANVLTF. The chain joins TRBV19 to TRBJ2-6; possible D gene TRBD2, 6 bases. V shed 7 bases and J shed 4 bases, with 20 bases lying between them. Germline loops: CDR1 LNHDA, CDR2 SQIVND (reference sequence). The CDR3 has 17 amino acids. Full variable domain (missing parts from reference TRBV19 and TRBJ2-6): DGGITQSPKYLFRKEGQNVTLSCEQNLNHDAMYWYRQDPGQGLRLIYYSQIVNDFQKGDIAEGYSVSREKKESFPLTVTSAQKNPTAFYLCASTPLGGSLGANVLTFGAGSRLTVL.

The rearrangement joins TRBV11-3 to TRBJ2-3; 8 bases align to TRBD1. Per germline, CDR1 SGHNT and CDR2 YENEEA. J gave up 4 bases and V 4 bases, and 10 bases lay outside the gene matches. This CDR3 has 16 amino acids. The CDR3 sequence: CASSSRAGGAPDTQYF. The CDR3 DNA sequence: TGTGCCAGCAGCTCTAGGGCAGGGGGCGCCCCAGATACGCAGTATTTT.

This rearrangement joins TRBV6-6 to TRBJ2-3; D unresolved. This CDR3 comprises 14 residues. V was trimmed by 8 bases and J by 1 base, leaving 13 bases between them. Germline V gene sequence: CDR1 MNHNY, CDR2 SVGAGI (reference sequence). The CDR3 reads CASLRGRGTDTQYF. For the CDR3, the DNA is TGTGCCAGCCTACGCGGCAGAGGCACAGATACGCAGTATTTT.

V usage is TRBV5-1 and J usage is TRBJ2-3; TRBD2 matches 10 bases. The CDR3 extends over 16 amino acids. Trimming at V came to 0 bases and at J to 5 bases, leaving 6 bases not matched to a gene. CDR1 is SGHRS and CDR2 is YFSETQ in the germline V gene. The CDR3 DNA is TGCGCCAGCAGCTTGGGTCTAGCGGGGGTTGAAGATACGCAGTATTTT. It codes for CASSLGLAGVEDTQYF. Variable domain in full (rest from reference TRBV5-1 and TRBJ2-3): KAGVTQTPRYLIKTRGQQVTLSCSPISGHRSVSWYQQTPGQGLQFLFEYFSETQRNKGNFPGRFSGRQFSNSRSEMNVSTLELGDSALYLCASSLGLAGVEDTQYFGPGTRLTVL.

This chain joins TRBV2 and TRBJ2-3; TRBD2 agrees at 7 bases. The CDR3 spans 15 residues. Germline V CDR1 and CDR2: SNHLY, FYNNEI. Trimming removed 4 bases from V and 4 bases from J; junction bases left unmatched: 8. CDR3: CASSADGGIADTQYF. CDR3 bases: TGTGCCAGCAGTGCGGACGGGGGGATCGCAGATACGCAGTATTTT.

The genes are TRBV9 and TRBJ2-3; D remains ambiguous. The germline V gene has CDR1 SGDLS and CDR2 YYNGEE. Deletions cut 4 bases from V and 2 bases from J, with 20 bases between. This CDR3 has 17 amino acids. In DNA form, the CDR3 reads TGTGCCAGCAGCCCCCCCGATAGGTCCACTACCACAGATACGCAGTATTTT. Translated, it gives CASSPPDRSTTTDTQYF.

Comment on this clone: In the same sample, other DNA sequences code for this CDR3. The rearrangement links TRBV5-1 to TRBJ2-2, with TRBD2 matching over 9 bases. J lost 0 bases, V lost 4 bases, and 4 bases had no gene match. Germline V gene data show CDR1 as SGHRS and CDR2 as YFSETQ. The length of the CDR3 is 16 residues. DNA for the CDR3: TGCGCCAGCAGCCTATTAGCGGGGGCGAACACCGGGGAGCTGTTTTTT. Its translation is CASSLLAGANTGELFF.

The chain couples TRBV5-4 to TRBJ1-6; D unclear. From germline, CDR1 is SGHNT and CDR2 YYREEE (reference sequence). CDR3 length: 15 residues. V was cut by 0 bases and J by 6 bases, with 10 bases left in between. In DNA form, the CDR3 reads TGTGCCAGCAGCTTGGCTGGGCAGGTTAATTCACCCCTCCACTTT. Translating gives CASSLAGQVNSPLHF. The full variable domain, with the rest looked up from reference TRBV5-4 and TRBJ1-6, is ETGVTQSPTHLIKTRGQQVTLRCSSQSGHNTVSWYQQALGQGPQFIFQYYREEENGRGNFPPRFSGLQFPNYSSELNVNALELDDSALYLCASSLAGQVNSPLHFGNGTRLTVT.